One and the same sample provided the 8 T cell receptor beta chains below, sequenced in a study of early T cells in non-severe SARS-CoV-2 infection. One entry per CDR3 protein, called by TCRdb with MiXCR from the 5' RACE reads. Here the sample spans just under 60,000 distinct CDR3 sequences, 8% to 9% being singletons. The source material was whole blood. The receptors were sampled from an adult who was a healthcare worker with PCR-confirmed SARS-CoV-2 infection or an uninfected control (not recorded which).

The rearrangement joins TRBV20-1 to TRBJ1-1, with 7 bases identical to TRBD1. The V gene end was trimmed by 3 bases and the J gene end by 0 bases; junction bases not matched to a gene: 10. Germline CDR1 reads DFQATT; CDR2 reads SNEGSKA (reference sequence). This CDR3 is built from 16 residues. CDR3 residues: CSARGPDRYMNTEAFF. As DNA, the CDR3 is TGCAGTGCTAGGGGGCCGGACAGGTACATGAACACTGAAGCTTTCTTT.

This clonotype was observed many times. The gene calls are TRBV7-2 and TRBJ2-7; D is uncertain. CDR3 size: 13 residues. Germline V gene data show CDR1 as SGHTA and CDR2 as FQGNSA. V lost 3 bases to trimming and J lost 6 bases, with 12 bases between them. DNA for the CDR3: TGTGCCAGCAGCTTGTGGGTTTCGAGCGAGCAGTACTTC. It encodes CASSLWVSSEQYF.

This clonotype was seen repeatedly, ten times or more. The gene calls are TRBV7-2 and TRBJ2-3; D possibly uses TRBD1 or TRBD2 (5 bases each). CDR1 and CDR2 from the germline V gene are SGHTA and FQGNSA. V lost 1 base, J lost 6 bases, and 14 bases lay in between. The CDR3 sequence is 15 residues long. CDR3 in amino acids: CASSLVRGERDTQYF. In DNA form, the CDR3 reads TGTGCCAGCAGCTTAGTGAGGGGTGAGCGGGATACGCAGTATTTT.

This clonotype was counted a few times. The chain carries TRBV28 and TRBJ2-2, with unresolved D. Deletions cut 8 bases from V and 4 bases from J, with 14 bases between. CDR1 is MDHEN and CDR2 is SYDVKM in the germline V gene. This CDR3 has 14 residues. CDR3 protein: CASSKIPGTGELFF. CDR3 nucleotide sequence: TGTGCCAGCTCAAAAATCCCGGGCACCGGGGAGCTGTTTTTT.

This clonotype was seen at least ten times. V is TRBV12-3 or TRBV12-4 and J is TRBJ2-3; the D gene is possibly TRBD1 (5 bases). Trimming stripped 6 bases from V and 4 bases from J, with 11 bases between. CDR3 size: 13 residues. CDR3 nucleotide sequence: TGTGCCAGCAGCCCTAGGGGCGCAGATACGCAGTATTTT. It specifies CASSPRGADTQYF.

This clonotype appeared a few times. The V and J genes are TRBV5-1 and TRBJ2-3; 9 bases map to TRBD2. This CDR3 is 16 amino acids long. CDR1 is SGHRS and CDR2 is YFSETQ in the germline V gene. J lost 0 bases, V lost 4 bases, and 6 bases had no gene match. The CDR3 bases are TGCGCCAGCAGCACCCGGACTAGCGCTAGCACAGATACGCAGTATTTT. This gives the protein CASSTRTSASTDTQYF.

This clonotype was recorded many times. The V gene is TRBV2, the J gene TRBJ1-5; TRBD1 matches 9 bases. V dropped 5 bases and J dropped 6; count of bases not matched to a gene: 8. Germline V gene sequence: CDR1 SNHLY, CDR2 FYNNEI. The CDR3 is 15 amino acids. The CDR3 nucleotides read TGTGCCAGCAGTAGATATGGACAGGGGAGTCAGCCCCAGCATTTT. This sequence encodes CASSRYGQGSQPQHF.

The chain carries TRBV28 and TRBJ2-7; weak D call: TRBD2 (7 bases). The CDR3 extends over 15 amino acids. Looked up from germline, CDR1 is MDHEN and CDR2 is SYDVKM. V was clipped by 7 bases and J by 6 bases, with 22 bases between them. As DNA, the CDR3 is TGTGCCAGCACCGAAGCCGGCGGGGGCTTGGGCGAGCAGTACTTC. Encoded protein: CASTEAGGGLGEQYF.